The sequence of this T cell receptor beta chain was determined in a study of low-dose radiotherapy and immunotherapy resistance in tumors (dated by TCRdb to between 2021 and 2024). Regarding the study in general: Cohort 1 received 0.5 Gy per fraction every 2 weeks, with a prescribed total PTV dose of 6.5 Gy. Cohort 2 received 1 Gy per fraction every two weeks, with a total of 13 Gy over 26 weeks. Nivolumab and ipilimumab were both given intravenously, with nivolumab at a 240 mg flat dose every two weeks and ipilimumab at 1 mg/kg every six weeks. Cyclophosphamide 200 mg/m2 was given intravenously every two weeks, one day before each radiation and immunotherapy administration. Aspirin 300 mg was taken orally once daily by patients for four cycles, starting on cycle 1 day 1. The trial did not randomize participants into treatment groups. Eight patients were included in the translational analysis, namely three from the first dose cohort plus the first five from the second dose cohort.

Sequencing used an Illumina HiSeq 2500. Superscript III and a set of TRAV- and TRBV-specific primers were used to synthesize first-strand cDNA, so that both TCRalpha and TCRbeta chains were covered. A roughly 21-cycle PCR with Phusion amplified the TCRs, pairing a constant-region primer with the adapter that was attached to the V primers. Isolated mRNA was amplified with the MessageAmp II aRNA Amplification Kit, using a roughly 15-hour in vitro transcription at 37°C. mRNA for TCR sequencing was isolated with the Dynabeads mRNA DIRECT Purification Kit. Indexed Illumina adapters were added in a second Phusion PCR of approximately 25 cycles, after which AMPure XP beads were used to purify the products. The study's own analysis went as follows. Using custom Perl scripts, TCR sequences that encoded the same protein were pooled, out-of-frame sequences were dropped, and the abundance of each clonotype was calculated. TCR sequences supported by only a single read were excluded from analysis. Shannon entropy, Gini index, clonality, richness, and the frequency of TCRs shared between repertoires were included as repertoire metrics. TCRdb trimmed the raw reads at Q25, called clones with MiXCR and kept productive beta chains. When rows share a CDR3 protein, they turn into one entry using the most common DNA and genes. The V and J calls and clone size come from TCRdb's table, not from the authors' own analysis. The sample data list about 44,000 distinct CDR3 sequences, and less than 30% of these were observed just once. In total, the top ten clones hold 10% of the sample.

In the paper's terms, the time point label means: after trial treatment. According to the study, the label for this sample's treatment or condition signals: LDRT plus nivolumab, ipilimumab, low-dose cyclophosphamide and aspirin (RACIN trial). The donors took part in RACIN, a single-arm, phase I, dose-escalation trial that combined nivolumab, ipilimumab, aspirin, low-dose cyclophosphamide and low-dose radiotherapy. Patients with advanced, TIL-negative solid tumors were considered eligible. This clonotype has ten or more counts. The specificity of this receptor is unknown. The input lacks base qualities; no much larger clone sits a single base away. The sequence derives from a male donor with prostate cancer. Sequenced material: PBMCs, taken after low-dose radiotherapy plus immunotherapy.

The nucleotide sequence is TGTGCCAGCAGCTTAACTAGCGGGGCGGGACAAGAGACCCAGTACTTC. This encodes CASSLTSGAGQETQYF. Recombination joined TRBV7-6 with TRBJ2-5; 10 nucleotides in the junction match TRBD2. Its CDR3 holds 16 amino acids, cysteine through phenylalanine. Only CDR3 DNA remains: 48 bases, in frame from the first base. The CDR1 and CDR2 encoded by the germline V gene are SGHVS and FNYEAQ. V trim: 2 bases; J trim: 2 bases; unmatched bases: 5.